What follows is one TCR beta chain and its context. Its specificity is unknown. The CDR3 is made up of 14 amino acids. With 4 bases removed from V and 3 bases from J, the gap between germline ends came to 13 bases. Per germline, CDR1 KGHSH and CDR2 LQKENI. This sample is part of a study of cytomegalovirus exposure and HLA in healthy donors. The PCR had 60 Vbeta and 13 Jbeta primers. Methods used by the authors: In a later analysis, of tens of millions of unique beta chains, roughly 9.9 million appeared in at least two donors. The assay was immunoSEQ multiplex PCR, and TCRdb's table has in-frame clones only and misses some. V and J calls and clone size follow that table, whereas D and trimming were derived from the DNA. This table holds approximately 170,000 clones, about four fifths found once. Study-wide results and limits: Sequencing likely generated an artifact that appeared as a cluster of highly shared sequence variants. Indistinguishable V segments such as TRBV6-2 and TRBV6-3 were excluded. The investigators catalogued 150 to 200 TCR beta chains as cytomegalovirus-associated.

The sample taken for sequencing was PBMCs. The V and J genes are TRBV18 and TRBJ2-7; tentatively, D is TRBD2 (5 bases). The clonotype originates from a male donor in good health and CMV-seropositive. In DNA form, the CDR3 reads TGTGCCAGCTCACTTGGCCCTGGAGGCTACGAGCAGTACTTC. Its translation is CASSLGPGGYEQYF.